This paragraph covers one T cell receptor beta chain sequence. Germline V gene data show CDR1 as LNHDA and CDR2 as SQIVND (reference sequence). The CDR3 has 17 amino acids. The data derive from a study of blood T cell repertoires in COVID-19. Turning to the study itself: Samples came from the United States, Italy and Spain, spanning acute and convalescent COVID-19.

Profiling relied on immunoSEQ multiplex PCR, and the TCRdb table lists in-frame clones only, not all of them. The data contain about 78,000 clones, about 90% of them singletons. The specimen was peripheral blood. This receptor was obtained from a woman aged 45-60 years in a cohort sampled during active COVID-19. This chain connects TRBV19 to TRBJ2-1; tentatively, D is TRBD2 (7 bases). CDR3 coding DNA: TGTGCGGGGGCGGTCCATGGCGGGCGGGAGTGGGACAATGAGCAGTTCTTC. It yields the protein CAGAVHGGREWDNEQFF.